The following is a TCR beta chain sequence with its context. Its antigen is currently unknown. The data are from a study of type 1 regulatory T cells. MiXCR, run by TCRdb on the reads, gives a single entry per CDR3 protein. The sample lists more than 60,000 distinct CDR3 sequences; around 49% were seen once. Between the trimmed V and J ends, which lost 4 bases and 7 bases, there was a span of 8 bases. Germline CDR1 is KGHDR and CDR2 is SFDVKD. The length of the CDR3 is 12 residues. The J gene is TRBJ2-3, the V gene TRBV24-1; D unclear. This TCR was sampled from a human donor in good health. Sequenced input: cultured non-Tr1 T cells, either the whole culture or a sorted T cell fraction (not recorded which). The CDR3 region is CATSEGSNTQYF. The DNA for the CDR3 is TGTGCCACCAGTGAGGGTAGTAATACGCAGTATTTT.